The present T cell receptor (beta chain) was sequenced within a study of siplizumab effects on memory and regulatory T cells. Looked up from germline, CDR1 is SGDLS and CDR2 is YYNGEE. This CDR3 has 16 residues. The V and J ends lost 3 bases and 4 bases, in that order; junction bases with no gene match: 7. The method was immunoSEQ multiplex PCR; TCRdb's version includes in-frame clones alone and lacks a portion of them. The sample holds some 100,000 clones, about 90% seen once. The rearrangement joins TRBV9 to TRBJ2-7; TRBD2 matches 13 bases. This clonotype originated in a human donor in good health. The sample consisted of Tregs sorted from blood. The CDR3 DNA reads as TGTGCCAGCAGCGCGGGGACTAGCGGGGAGGATTACGAGCAGTACTTC. Encoded protein: CASSAGTSGEDYEQYF. Variable domain in full (rest from reference TRBV9 and TRBJ2-7): DSGVTQTPKHLITATGQRVTLRCSPRSGDLSVYWYQQSLDQGLQFLIQYYNGEERAKGNILERFSAQQFPDLHSELNLSSLELGDSALYFCASSAGTSGEDYEQYFGPGTRLTVT.